This TCR beta chain is drawn from a study of blood T cell repertoires in COVID-19. The CDR3 consists of 13 residues. The V end was cut by 1 base, the J end by 4 bases, with 5 bases between. From germline, CDR1 is SGHAT and CDR2 FQNNGV. Enrolled through a virtual design, the participants were between 18 and 89 years of age and came from 24 US areas. This table comes from immunoSEQ multiplex PCR, and its TCRdb copy is limited to in-frame clones, with some not included. The sample carries roughly 500,000 clones, around 85% recorded once. This clone came up a few times. In the same sample, other DNA sequences code for this CDR3.

The sequenced material came from PBMCs or T cells enriched from blood (not recorded which). The chain has TRBV11-2 and TRBJ1-5, with D uncertain. This receptor was taken from an older woman who had recovered from COVID-19. The CDR3 nucleotides are TGTGCCAGCAGCTTAGGGAGGAATCAGCCCCAGCATTTT. Amino acid sequence: CASSLGRNQPQHF.